This T cell receptor beta chain was recorded in a study of PD-L1 blockade in urothelial cancer (dated by TCRdb to 2016 to 2017). For the study in its entirety: All patients started therapy in the mid-2010s and received atezolizumab 1,200 mg intravenously every 3 weeks. Blood samples yielded a median of 141,255 T cells and roughly 80,000 unique TCRs, with median clonality 0.080. Pretreatment tumor samples, along with matched peripheral blood collected serially before and after atezolizumab treatment, underwent TCR sequencing. An ECOG performance status of 0 or 1 was recorded for the patients, and 0 to 3 prior chemotherapy regimens had been received by the patients. Blood samples were analyzed at 3 weeks after treatment start (second dose) and at 6 weeks after treatment start. Twenty-nine patients had pretreatment blood TCR-seq, some 25 had at least one posttreatment blood collection, and some 25 had tumor TCR-seq. In the same patients who had TCR sequencing, pretreatment tumors also underwent whole exome sequencing and RNA sequencing. About nine tenths of the roughly 29 patients were identified as males with urothelial cancer of bladder origin, and a prior smoking history was reported by 18 of 29 patients. Somatic, immune and clinical correlates of response to PD-L1 blockade with atezolizumab in urothelial cancer were the focus of an exploratory multi-omic analysis. Progression-free survival longer than 6 months counted as durable clinical benefit, and TCR features were additionally tested against both progression-free and overall survival. Several patients reached durable clinical benefit, while 20 patients did not.

Each PCR received spiked-in synthetic TCR analog templates so that absolute template abundance could be estimated from read counts. The immunoSEQ assay was used to amplify TCRbeta CDR3 regions from genomic DNA with bias-controlled V and J gene primers. Sequencing of rearranged TCRbeta segments was done at approximately 20X coverage. Under the source paper's analysis protocol: Sequencing errors were corrected by clustering, and CDR3s were annotated against IMGT so that V, D and J genes could be assigned. Out-of-frame and stop-codon sequences were excluded, and only productive TCRbeta rearrangements were used in downstream analyses. Clonality was calculated as one minus the Shannon entropy normalized by the log of the number of unique productive sequences. Clones differing between time points or between blood and tumor were identified by Fisher's exact test with Benjamini-Hochberg correction at adjusted p below 0.01. The clones in this table, taken by TCRdb from immuneACCESS, are in-frame only. Not every clone is retained; where verified, under half of the shortfall comes from an unresolved V gene, and the cause of the rest is unknown. Clonal size and the V and J genes are those of that table, whereas D and trimming came from the DNA. Present in this sample are fewer than 45,000 clones, 80% to 90% of which were seen just once. Around 17% of the sample goes to the ten largest clones.

V loses 6 bases, J loses 6 bases, and the germline ends lie 18 bases apart. The cysteine opens and the phenylalanine closes a CDR3 of 15 amino acids. The kept DNA is CDR3 alone, 45 bases in frame from the first base. CDR1 is given as MDHEN and CDR2 as SYDVKM, both from the germline V gene. This clone was observed a handful of times. No cognate antigen has been identified for it. Base qualities are not provided; no much larger clone lies one nucleotide away. Paper-wide results and their limitations: Because of the small sample size (n ≈ 28) and the many exploratory analyses performed, the results are intended to be regarded as hypothesis-generating. A pretreatment peripheral blood TCR clonality below the median was linked to improved progression-free and overall survival. At 3 weeks after the start of treatment, tumor-associated TCR clones in peripheral blood had expanded more in patients with durable benefit (n ≈ 20, p = 0.022).

The cohort comprised 25 to 30 patients with locally advanced or metastatic urothelial carcinoma treated at Memorial Sloan Kettering on a trial protocol. Peripheral blood mononuclear cells were collected pretreatment and during treatment, at between 1 and 8 total time points per patient. The Qiagen DNeasy Blood extraction kit was used to purify genomic DNA from total PBMCs and tumor samples. Collected pretreatment and during treatment, PBMCs were isolated and stored as previously described. The input for sequencing was PBMCs, taken around atezolizumab (anti-PD-L1) treatment. This sequence was found in a man aged 55 to 70 with urothelial cancer. The chain joins TRBV28 to TRBJ1-5; TRBD1 might be the D gene, on 5 matching bases. CDR3 sequence: CASSPPGGTGQPQHF. The nucleotide sequence reads TGTGCCAGCAGCCCTCCCGGGGGGACGGGTCAGCCCCAGCATTTT. The CDR3 plus the reference TRBV28 and TRBJ1-5 genes for the other parts give the full variable domain: DVKVTQSSRYLVKRTGEKVFLECVQDMDHENMFWYRQDPGLGLRLIYFSYDVKMKEKGDIPEGYSVSREKKERFSLILESASTNQTSMYLCASSPPGGTGQPQHFGDGTRLSIL.